The 19 T cell receptor beta chains listed next were all sequenced from one sample in a study of T cells in women clearing cervical HPV infection (dated 2018 in TCRdb). The library was produced with the immunoSEQ multiplex PCR assay. TCRdb mirrors the immuneACCESS table, restricted to in-frame sequences. Some clones are absent from its copies; in checked studies, under half trace to an unresolved V gene, and the reason for the others is unknown. The sample's table covers about 46,000 clones. 35% to 45% of the sample lies in the top ten. Sequencing was carried out using blood buffy coat. The receptors derive from a woman aged 18 to 75 with a cervical HPV16 infection that either progressed to CIN3+ or cleared (not recorded which).

Note on this clone: The CDR3 is cut off 3 residues early in the read; its end comes from the germline J gene. The V and J genes are TRBV30 and TRBJ1-6; D is unclear. Trimming took 3 bases from V and 5 from J, leaving 11 bases between them. CDR3 length equals 14 residues. Germline V gene sequence: CDR1 GTSNPN, CDR2 SVGIG (reference sequence). The sequenced part of the CDR3 DNA is TGTGCCTGGAGCGCCGGAGGGCATAATTCACCC. Translating it yields CAWSAGGHNSP. The full CDR3 protein is CAWSAGGHNSPLHF.

Turning to this clone: Read sequence stops 3 residues before the CDR3 end, and the germline J gene provides the missing end. V and J are TRBV7-9 and TRBJ1-5; possibly TRBD1 for D (6 bases). V was cut by 5 bases and J by 4 bases, with 15 bases left in between. There are 15 residues in the CDR3. CDR1 is SEHNR and CDR2 is FQNEAQ in the germline V gene (reference sequence). The CDR3 loop reads CASSALGGDNQPQHF. The covered CDR3 bases are TGTGCCAGCAGCGCCCTAGGGGGGGATAATCAGCCC.

Comment on this clone: Read sequence stops 3 residues before the CDR3 end, and the germline J gene provides the missing end. V is TRBV30 and J is TRBJ2-3; TRBD1 or TRBD2 may be the D gene (5 bases each). Germline loops: CDR1 GTSNPN, CDR2 SVGIG (reference sequence). The CDR3 runs 13 residues. Incomplete CDR3 DNA: TGTGCCTGGAGTGTAGGGGAGAAGCAGCCG. Protein: CAWSVGEKQP. The entire CDR3 protein reads CAWSVGEKQPQYF.

With regard to this clone: The CDR3 end is not reached by the read, which stops 3 residues before it; the germline J gene fills it in. The chain joins TRBV7-9 to TRBJ2-1, with D possibly matching TRBD2 (7 bases). The V gene's germline CDR1 is SEHNR and CDR2 FQNEAQ (reference sequence). The V gene lost 6 bases and the J gene lost 8 bases, with 14 bases spanning the gap. There are 13 residues in the CDR3. Partial CDR3 DNA: TGTGCCAGCAGGGGGGGGCCGAGGGATGAG. The encoded protein is CASRGGPRDE. The entire CDR3 protein reads CASRGGPRDEQFF. Full variable domain (remainder filled in from reference TRBV7-9 and TRBJ2-1): DTGVSQNPRHKITKRGQNVTFRCDPISEHNRLYWYRQTLGQGPEFLTYFQNEAQLEKSRLLSDRFSAERPKGSFSTLEIQRTEQGDSAMYLCASRGGPRDEQFFGPGTRLTVL.

In the case of this clone: The CDR3 end is not reached by the read, which stops 3 residues before it; the germline J gene fills it in. The gene calls are TRBV30 and TRBJ2-3; 10 bases are a match to TRBD2. V was clipped by 4 bases and J by 2 bases; unmatched bases: 6. Per the germline V gene, CDR1 is GTSNPN and CDR2 is SVGIG (reference sequence). The CDR3 loop spans 15 amino acids. CDR3 amino acids: CAWTRTSGTTDTQYF. The CDR3 bases that were read are TGTGCCTGGACTCGGACTAGCGGAACCACAGATACG.

For this clone: The DNA ends 3 residues before the CDR3 does, and the rest of the CDR3 is filled in from the germline J gene. The rearrangement joins TRBV7-9 to TRBJ2-7; D possibly corresponds to TRBD2 (5 bases). V lost 8 bases to trimming and J lost 1 base, with 9 bases between them. The germline CDR1 and CDR2 sequences are SEHNR and FQNEAQ (reference sequence). CDR3 length: 12 amino acids. Partial CDR3 DNA: TGTGCCAGCGAAAGGACTTCCTACGAG. Its protein is CASERTSYE. The CDR3 reads in full as CASERTSYEQYF.

CDR3: CASSQEIRGGELFF. CDR3 DNA, as far as it was read: TGCGCCAGCAGTCAAGAGATCCGGGGCGGGGAG. This chain connects TRBV5-1 to TRBJ2-2; possible D gene TRBD2, 5 bases. The read is 3 residues too short to cover the CDR3 end, so that end is filled in from the germline J gene. This CDR3 has 14 amino acids. V dropped 5 bases and J dropped 7 bases, with 15 bases sitting between them. Germline loops: CDR1 SGHRS, CDR2 YFSETQ.

With regard to this clone: The observed sequence ends 3 residues before the CDR3 terminus, with the missing tail filled in from the germline J gene. The gene calls are TRBV19 and TRBJ2-2, with D maybe TRBD2 (6 bases). The CDR3 length is 11 residues. Looked up from germline, CDR1 is LNHDA and CDR2 is SQIVND (reference sequence). The covered CDR3 bases are TGTGCCAGTAGTAATGGGGGGAAG. Translation gives CASSNGGK. The full CDR3 is CASSNGGKLFF.

As for this clone: The DNA ends 3 residues before the CDR3 does, and the rest of the CDR3 is filled in from the germline J gene. J is TRBJ1-1 and V is TRBV20-1, with unresolved D. CDR1 is DFQATT, CDR2 SNEGSKA, per germline (reference sequence). Trimming removed 5 bases at V and 6 bases at J, with 10 bases between. This CDR3 spans 11 amino acids. CDR3 sequence: CSAGLWPEAFF. The sequenced CDR3 bases are TGCAGTGCTGGCTTATGGCCTGAA.

CDR3: CASSQVILAGGPGELFF. The sequenced CDR3 bases are TGTGCCAGCAGCCAAGTTATATTAGCGGGAGGGCCTGGGGAG. The genes are TRBV4-2 and TRBJ2-2; 11 nucleotides line up with TRBD2. Read coverage stops 3 residues before the CDR3 terminus; the germline J gene supplies the remainder. The CDR3 totals 17 residues. Germline values: CDR1 LGHNA, CDR2 YNFKEQ. Unmatched junction bases numbered 9, after V lost 1 base and J lost 8 bases.

CDR3 region: CASSLQPRYEQYF. The CDR3 bases that were read are TGTGCCAGCAGCCTTCAGCCTAGGTACGAG. The chain couples TRBV7-3 to TRBJ2-7; D unresolved. The CDR3 end is not reached by the read, which stops 3 residues before it; the germline J gene fills it in. This CDR3 region has 13 residues. CDR1 and CDR2 (germline): SGHTA, FQGTGA. V lost 5 bases, J lost 4 bases, and 12 bases lay in between.

Turning to this clone: The sequenced fragment ends 3 residues before the CDR3 boundary, so the rest is inferred from the germline J gene. This rearrangement joins TRBV7-9 to TRBJ2-1, with 8 positions matching TRBD1. This CDR3 comprises 15 residues. Losses at the gene ends were 2 bases for V and 4 bases for J; bases not matched to a gene: 4. The germline CDR1 and CDR2 sequences are SEHNR and FQNEAQ (reference sequence). This chain's CDR3 is CASSLQGAVYNEQFF. CDR3 DNA (partial): TGTGCCAGCAGCTTACAGGGGGCCGTATACAATGAG.

Regarding this clone: The read stops 3 residues short of the end of the CDR3; the missing end is completed from the germline J gene. This chain links TRBV6-1 with TRBJ2-5; D is unclear. CDR1 is MNHNS, CDR2 SASEGT, per germline. The CDR3 has 17 amino acids. V was cut by 2 bases and J by 5 bases, with 21 bases left in between. The CDR3 protein is CASSENLRLTDGETQYF. The part of the CDR3 DNA that was read is TGTGCCAGCAGTGAAAATTTGAGACTCACCGACGGCGAGACC.

As concerns this clone: The observed sequence ends 3 residues before the CDR3 terminus, with the missing tail filled in from the germline J gene. This rearrangement joins TRBV18 to TRBJ2-6; D ambiguous. The germline V and J ends were trimmed by 2 bases and 0 bases, with 8 bases remaining between them. This CDR3 region has 16 residues. Germline CDR1 reads KGHSH; CDR2 reads LQKENI. The CDR3 region is CASSPVGGSGANVLTF. The sequenced CDR3 bases are TGTGCCAGCTCACCAGTTGGCGGCTCTGGGGCCAACGTC.

For this clone: From the germline J gene comes the end of the CDR3, since the read stops 3 residues before it. The genes are TRBV30 and TRBJ2-3, with a possible D match to TRBD2 (7 bases). Germline lookup yields CDR1 GTSNPN and CDR2 SVGIG (reference sequence). This CDR3 comprises 14 residues. The CDR3 reads CAWSAVEGGRTQYF. The part of the CDR3 DNA that was read is TGTGCCTGGAGTGCTGTGGAGGGGGGGAGGACG.

In regard to this clone: The CDR3 end is not reached by the read, which stops 3 residues before it; the germline J gene fills it in. This chain uses TRBV5-1 with TRBJ2-7; D is perhaps TRBD1 (5 bases). Looked up from germline, CDR1 is SGHRS and CDR2 is YFSETQ. V was cut by 7 bases and J by 4 bases, with 15 bases left in between. The CDR3 has 13 residues. CDR3 residues: CASAIWGAYEQYF. The sequenced part of the CDR3 DNA is TGCGCCAGCGCTATCTGGGGCGCATACGAG.

In the case of this clone: Its ends do not fully match the called genes, so a read error is possible. The same CDR3 also results from other DNA sequences found in this sample. The DNA read from the CDR3 is TGTGCCAGCAGTGCCCCGGGTAACTCTGGAAACACA. Translation gives CASSAPGNSGNT. The whole CDR3 sequence is CASSAPGNSGNTIYF. This rearrangement joins TRBV6-2 or TRBV6-3 to TRBJ1-3, with D unclear. The read ends 3 residues before the CDR3 terminus; that terminus is restored from the germline J gene. This CDR3 spans 15 amino acids. CDR1 and CDR2 (germline): MNHEY, SVGEGT.

Notes on this clone: The read gets to within 3 residues of the CDR3 end, and the germline J gene fills in the rest. The V and J genes are TRBV10-3 and TRBJ1-1; unclear D gene. V gave up 6 bases and J gave up 0 bases, with 8 bases separating them. Germline values: CDR1 ENHRY, CDR2 SYGVKD. This CDR3 comprises 13 residues. The covered CDR3 bases are TGTGCCATCAGAACAACCATGAACACTGAA. It yields the protein CAIRTTMNTE. The entire CDR3 protein reads CAIRTTMNTEAFF.

Notes on this clone: The CDR3 end lies 3 residues beyond the end of the read and is filled in from the germline J gene. This chain connects TRBV12-3 or TRBV12-4 to TRBJ1-1; possibly TRBD1 for D (5 bases). The CDR3 covers 14 residues. Trimming left V 6 bases short and J 4 bases short, with 15 bases between. The CDR3: CASRWAGLGTEAFF. The DNA read from the CDR3 is TGTGCCAGCAGATGGGCAGGGCTAGGCACTGAA.